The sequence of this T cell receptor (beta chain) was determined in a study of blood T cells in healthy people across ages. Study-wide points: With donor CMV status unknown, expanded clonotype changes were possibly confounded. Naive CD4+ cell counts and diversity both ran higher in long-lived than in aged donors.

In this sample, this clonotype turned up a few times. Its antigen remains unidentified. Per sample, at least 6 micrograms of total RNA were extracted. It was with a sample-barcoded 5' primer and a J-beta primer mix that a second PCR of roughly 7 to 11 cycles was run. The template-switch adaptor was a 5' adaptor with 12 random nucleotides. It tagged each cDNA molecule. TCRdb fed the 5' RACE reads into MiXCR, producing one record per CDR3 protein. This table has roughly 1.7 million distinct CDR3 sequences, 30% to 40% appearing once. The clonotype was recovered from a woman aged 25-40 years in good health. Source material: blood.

The CDR3 region is CASSAGQLPDQPQHF. Here the CDR3 DNA reads TGTGCCAGCTCAGCCGGACAGTTGCCGGATCAGCCCCAGCATTTT. The V call is TRBV18, the J call TRBJ1-5, with D possibly TRBD1 on 6 matching bases. The V and J ends lost 5 bases and 5 bases respectively, with 16 bases between them. Germline V lookup: CDR1 KGHSH, CDR2 LQKENI. The CDR3 has 15 residues.